This TCR beta chain appears in the sequencing data of a study of T cell responses to AZD1222 COVID-19 vaccine. TCRdb's table, derived via immunoSEQ multiplex PCR, lists solely in-frame clones and lacks some. The table includes more than 120,000 clones, around 94% detected once. This clone has a single count. The CDR3 spans 13 residues. The germline V gene has CDR1 SGHVS and CDR2 FQNEAQ. The V end was cut by 2 bases, the J end by 3 bases, with 7 bases between. The specimen comprised peripheral blood, sampled 28 days after the second AZD1222 dose. This sequence originates from an adult who received the AZD1222 COVID-19 vaccine. The genes are TRBV7-8 and TRBJ1-2, with D hard to call. CDR3 nucleotide sequence: TGTGCCAGCAGCTTAACGTCAGACTATGGCTACACCTTC. Its translation is CASSLTSDYGYTF.